These 8 T cell receptor beta chains were all obtained from the same sample, sequenced in a study of identical twins' blood T cells. Each CDR3 protein is one row after TCRdb ran MiXCR on the 5' RACE reads. The table records fewer than 450,000 distinct CDR3 sequences, roughly 27% of them present only once. Sequenced input: PBMCs. Receptors originate from a woman aged 18-49 years in good health.

The chain is built from TRBV30 and TRBJ2-2; D gene uncertain. The ends were cut back, 8 bases at V and 5 bases at J, with 12 bases in the middle. Germline values: CDR1 GTSNPN, CDR2 SVGIG (reference sequence). CDR3 length equals 12 residues. The DNA of the CDR3 is TGTGCCGGTGTAAGGCTGACCGGGGAGCTGTTTTTT. Translated, it gives CAGVRLTGELFF.

This clonotype was seen many times. The chain recombines TRBV12-3 or TRBV12-4 with TRBJ1-2; D remains unclear. The CDR3 runs to 13 residues. Trimming took off 7 bases at V and 5 bases at J, with 14 bases between the two ends. The CDR3 DNA follows: TGTGCCAGCACCTCACTAACGGGGTATGGCTACACCTTC. This translates into CASTSLTGYGYTF.

The rearrangement links TRBV5-1 to TRBJ2-2; no firm D call. In germline, CDR1 is SGHRS, CDR2 YFSETQ. V lost 0 bases and J lost 4, with 7 bases in between. The CDR3 is 14 residues long. This CDR3 reads CASSLGSGTGELFF. CDR3 in DNA: TGCGCCAGCAGCTTGGGTTCAGGCACCGGGGAGCTGTTTTTT.

At least ten counts were recorded for this clonotype. Germline is not matched at one junction end, which may reflect a read error. The chain combines TRBV19 with TRBJ1-4, with 7 nucleotides matching TRBD1. The germline CDR1 and CDR2 sequences are LNHDA and SQIVND (reference sequence). This CDR3 contains 13 residues. CDR3 bases: TGTGCCAGTAGTGTATTACTCGGGGACAGAACGGCTTTT. This gives the protein CASSVLLGDRTAF.

This clonotype was found many times. The chain has TRBV29-1 and TRBJ1-4; D unclear. The germline gives CDR1 SQVTM, CDR2 ANQGSEA. V shed 7 bases and J shed 5 bases, with 14 bases lying between them. The CDR3 length is 13 residues. The CDR3: CSGSRTGNEKLFF. CDR3 DNA sequence: TGCAGCGGGTCCCGAACGGGGAATGAAAAACTGTTTTTT.

This chain joins TRBV6-5 and TRBJ1-1; TRBD1 matches at 8 bases. Losses at the gene ends were 6 bases for V and 6 bases for J; bases not matched to a gene: 12. The germline CDR1 and CDR2 sequences are MNHEY and SVGAGI. This CDR3 comprises 15 residues. The CDR3 bases are TGTGCCAGCAGAAACCAAGTAACAGGGGGGTCTGAAGCTTTCTTT. The encoded protein is CASRNQVTGGSEAFF.

This clonotype was observed a handful of times. The V gene is TRBV3-1, the J gene TRBJ2-3; D is perhaps TRBD1 (6 bases). The CDR3 is made up of 16 amino acids. Between the trimmed V and J ends, which lost 2 bases and 1 base, there was a span of 13 bases. In germline, CDR1 is LGHDT, CDR2 YNNKEL (reference sequence). This CDR3 reads CASSQRNRARTDTQYF. The DNA of the CDR3 is TGTGCCAGCAGCCAACGAAACAGGGCCCGCACAGATACGCAGTATTTT.

V is TRBV6-4 and J is TRBJ1-3, with 9 bases identical to TRBD1. V dropped 3 bases and J dropped 0; count of bases not matched to a gene: 12. CDR3 length: 19 residues. The germline CDR1 and CDR2 sequences are MRHNA and SNTAGT. The CDR3 loop reads CASSERQGVTLGSGNTIYF. The CDR3 coding sequence is TGTGCCAGCAGTGAACGACAGGGGGTTACCTTAGGCTCTGGAAACACCATATATTTT.